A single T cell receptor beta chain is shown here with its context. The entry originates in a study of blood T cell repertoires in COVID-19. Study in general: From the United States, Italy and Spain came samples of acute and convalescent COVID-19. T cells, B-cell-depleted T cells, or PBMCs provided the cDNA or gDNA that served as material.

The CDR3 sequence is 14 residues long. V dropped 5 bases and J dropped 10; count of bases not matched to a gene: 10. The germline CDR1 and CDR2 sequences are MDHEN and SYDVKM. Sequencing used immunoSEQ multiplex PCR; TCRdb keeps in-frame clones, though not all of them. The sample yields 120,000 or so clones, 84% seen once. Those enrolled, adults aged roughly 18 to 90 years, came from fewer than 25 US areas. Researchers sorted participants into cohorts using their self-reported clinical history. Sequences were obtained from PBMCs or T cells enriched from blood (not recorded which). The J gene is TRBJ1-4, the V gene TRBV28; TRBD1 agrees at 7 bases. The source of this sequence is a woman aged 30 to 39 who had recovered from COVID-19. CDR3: CASSPRGGWGKLFF. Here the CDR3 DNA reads TGTGCCAGCAGTCCGCGAGGGGGCTGGGGAAAACTGTTTTTT.